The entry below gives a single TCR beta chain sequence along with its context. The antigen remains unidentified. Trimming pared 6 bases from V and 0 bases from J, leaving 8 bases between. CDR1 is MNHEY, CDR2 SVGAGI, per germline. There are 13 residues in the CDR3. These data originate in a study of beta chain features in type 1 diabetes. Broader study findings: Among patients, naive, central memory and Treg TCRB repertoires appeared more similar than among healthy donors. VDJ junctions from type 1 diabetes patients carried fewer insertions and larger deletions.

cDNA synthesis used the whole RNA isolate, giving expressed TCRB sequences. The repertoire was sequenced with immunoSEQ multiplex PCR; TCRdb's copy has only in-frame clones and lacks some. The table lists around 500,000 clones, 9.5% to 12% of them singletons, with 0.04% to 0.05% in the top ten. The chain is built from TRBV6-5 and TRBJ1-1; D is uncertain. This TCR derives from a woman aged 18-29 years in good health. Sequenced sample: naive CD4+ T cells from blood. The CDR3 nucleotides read TGTGCCAGCAGGGCGTATATGAACACTGAAGCTTTCTTT. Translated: CASRAYMNTEAFF.